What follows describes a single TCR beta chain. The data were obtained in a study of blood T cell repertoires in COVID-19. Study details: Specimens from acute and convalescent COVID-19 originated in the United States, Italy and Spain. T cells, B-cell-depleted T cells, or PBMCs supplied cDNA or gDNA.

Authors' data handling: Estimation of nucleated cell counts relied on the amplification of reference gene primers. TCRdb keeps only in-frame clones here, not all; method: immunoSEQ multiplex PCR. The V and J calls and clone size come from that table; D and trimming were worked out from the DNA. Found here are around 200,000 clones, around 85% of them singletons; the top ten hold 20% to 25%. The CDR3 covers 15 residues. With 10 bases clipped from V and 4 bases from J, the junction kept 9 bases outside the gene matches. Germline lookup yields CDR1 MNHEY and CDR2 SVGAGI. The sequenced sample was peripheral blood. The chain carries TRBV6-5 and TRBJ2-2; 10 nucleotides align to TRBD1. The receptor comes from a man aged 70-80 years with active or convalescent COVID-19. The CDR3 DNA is TGTGCCACTCACGGGACAGGGGCCTCCACCGGGGAGCTGTTTTTT. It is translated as CATHGTGASTGELFF.